These T cell receptor beta chains were read from a single sample in a study of sequential checkpoint blockade in melanoma. Produced via immunoSEQ multiplex PCR; TCRdb's table is partial and in-frame only. Of about 40,000 clones in the sample, 75% to 90% were seen once. The sample here was CD8+ T cells sorted from blood (inferred from file names), taken from a patient given nivolumab and ipilimumab in sequence. These receptors all stem from a human donor with melanoma. The CDR3 runs from the conserved cysteine through the conserved F or W. A D gene is named only where the DNA matches it firmly. Clone sizes are given selectively: once, few, many, or a class where the clone is expanded.

cdr3_aa cdr3_nt clone_size d_call j_call v_call
CASSPDRPYEQYF TGCGCCAGCAGCCCCGACAGGCCCTACGAGCAGTACTTC . . TRBJ2-7 TRBV5-1
CASSLSAGRSYEQYF TGTGCCAGCAGTTTGTCAGCGGGTAGATCCTACGAGCAGTACTTC . . TRBJ2-7 TRBV27
CASSKSGTGELDTEAFF TGTGCCAGTAGTAAGTCCGGGACAGGGGAATTGGACACTGAAGCTTTCTTT . TRBD1 TRBJ1-1 TRBV19
CASSPPTGGLETQYF TGTGCCAGCTCACCACCGACAGGGGGCTTAGAGACCCAGTACTTC . TRBD1 TRBJ2-5 TRBV18
CASSPLGSGLTYNEQFF TGTGCCAGCTCACCCCTGGGAAGCGGACTCACCTACAATGAGCAGTTCTTC . . TRBJ2-1 TRBV18
CASSPGTGSGELFF TGTGCCAGCAGCCCTGGGACAGGGTCCGGGGAGCTGTTTTTT . TRBD1 TRBJ2-2 TRBV7-2
CASTSPRGHPGYEQYF TGTGCCAGCACCTCCCCGCGGGGGCACCCGGGGTACGAGCAGTACTTC . . TRBJ2-7 TRBV28
CASSLANQETQYF TGTGCCAGCAGCTTAGCGAACCAAGAGACCCAGTACTTC . . TRBJ2-5 TRBV5-6
CASSQGRGSSSYNEQFF TGTGCCAGCAGCCAAGGCCGGGGGTCTAGCTCCTACAATGAGCAGTTCTTC . . TRBJ2-1 TRBV14
CASSHGGGYEQFF TGTGCCAGCAGTCACGGGGGAGGGTATGAGCAGTTCTTC . TRBD2 TRBJ2-1 TRBV25-1
CSVEEGLPSGELFF TGCAGCGTTGAAGAGGGACTCCCTAGCGGGGAGCTGTTTTTT . . TRBJ2-2 TRBV29-1
CASSVTGGEGYTF TGCGCCAGCAGCGTGACAGGGGGCGAGGGCTACACCTTC . TRBD1 TRBJ1-2 TRBV5-1
CASSGGLAESDTQYF TGTGCCAGCAGCGGGGGACTAGCGGAATCAGATACGCAGTATTTT . TRBD2 TRBJ2-3 TRBV9
CASHIGTGLMTNTEAFF TGCGCCAGCCACATCGGGACAGGGCTCATGACGAACACTGAAGCTTTCTTT . TRBD1 TRBJ1-1 TRBV5-1
CSVEDLDRDLDGYTF TGCAGCGTTGAAGATCTGGACAGGGATCTCGATGGCTACACCTTC . TRBD1 TRBJ1-2 TRBV29-1
CASSFMGGAGELFF TGTGCCAGCAGCTTCATGGGCGGGGCCGGGGAGCTGTTTTTT . . TRBJ2-2 TRBV5-4
CASSFDSYEQYF TGCGCCAGCAGTTTTGACAGCTACGAGCAGTACTTC . . TRBJ2-7 TRBV5-1
CASSSGQIYNEQFF TGTGCCAGCAGCTCGGGACAGATCTACAATGAGCAGTTCTTC once TRBD1 TRBJ2-1 TRBV28
CATSRGAGGMYEQYF TGTGCCACCAGCAGAGGGGCAGGGGGTATGTACGAGCAGTACTTC . TRBD1 TRBJ2-7 TRBV15
CASSWTGSEAFF TGTGCCAGCAGCTGGACAGGTTCTGAAGCTTTCTTT . TRBD1 TRBJ1-1 TRBV7-9
CASSFGSVYEQYF TGTGCCAGCAGTTTCGGGAGTGTGTACGAGCAGTACTTC . . TRBJ2-7 TRBV28
CASSWGGDRTYEQYF TGTGCCAGCAGCTGGGGGGGGGACAGGACCTACGAGCAGTACTTC . . TRBJ2-7 TRBV5-6
CASSQAGTVPYEQYF TGCGCCAGCAGTCAAGCCGGGACAGTCCCTTACGAGCAGTACTTC . TRBD1 TRBJ2-7 TRBV23-1
CASSHPPPGTGYGYTF TGTGCCAGCAGCCACCCGCCTCCGGGGACAGGGTATGGCTACACCTTC . TRBD1 TRBJ1-2 TRBV7-8
CASSPPRWGAEAFF TGTGCCAGCTCACCCCCGCGGTGGGGGGCTGAAGCTTTCTTT . . TRBJ1-1 TRBV18
CASSFHYEQYF TGTGCCAGCAGTTTTCACTACGAGCAGTACTTC . . TRBJ2-7 TRBV28
CASSVQGFTDTQYF TGTGCCAGCAGTGTACAGGGTTTCACAGATACGCAGTATTTT few . TRBJ2-3 TRBV6-5
CASAILGLGQPQHF TGTGCCAGCGCAATACTCGGGTTGGGTCAGCCCCAGCATTTT . . TRBJ1-5 TRBV6-5
CASSGNREYSNQPQHF TGTGCCAGCAGTGGAAACAGGGAATATAGCAATCAGCCCCAGCATTTT . . TRBJ1-5 TRBV6-1
CASRDGNEQFF TGTGCCAGCAGAGACGGGAATGAGCAGTTCTTC . . TRBJ2-1 TRBV5-4
CASSLVYRGSYEQYF TGTGCCAGCAGCTTAGTATACCGGGGCTCCTACGAGCAGTACTTC . . TRBJ2-7 TRBV7-2
CASSVGQGRGYTF TGTGCCAGCAGCGTGGGACAGGGAAGGGGCTACACCTTC . TRBD1 TRBJ1-2 TRBV5-4
CASSLDSLQNNEQFF TGTGCCAGCAGTCTCGACAGCTTACAGAACAATGAGCAGTTCTTC . . TRBJ2-1 TRBV7-7
CASSTISGQQDF TGTGCCAGCAGCACGATTTCAGGACAGCAAGACTTC . . TRBJ2-4 TRBV7-9
CASSLSLGQAIEQFF TGTGCCAGTAGTCTTTCTTTAGGACAGGCTATTGAGCAGTTCTTC . TRBD1 TRBJ2-1 TRBV19
CASSLEGAPSDNEKLFF TGTGCCAGCAGCTTAGAGGGGGCACCGTCGGATAATGAAAAACTGTTTTTT few TRBD1 TRBJ1-4 TRBV7-9
CASTEWGRQGVFSGNTIYF TGCGCCAGCACCGAGTGGGGGCGACAGGGGGTATTCTCTGGAAACACCATATATTTT . TRBD1 TRBJ1-3 TRBV10-2
CASSPWSPLSGPQNNEQFF TGTGCCAGCTCACCATGGAGCCCCCTTAGCGGGCCGCAAAACAATGAGCAGTTCTTC . TRBD2 TRBJ2-1 TRBV18
CASRLRGGTEAFF TGTGCCAGCAGGCTCCGCGGGGGCACTGAAGCTTTCTTT few . TRBJ1-1 TRBV6-6
CASSLSGRSSTYEQYF TGTGCCAGCAGTTTATCTGGTAGATCTTCAACCTACGAGCAGTACTTC . . TRBJ2-7 TRBV27
CASSFGSYEQYF TGCGCCAGCAGTTTTGGCAGCTACGAGCAGTACTTC . . TRBJ2-7 TRBV5-1
CASSGQRTSTGFLSPQHF TGTGCCAGCAGCGGACAGAGGACTTCTACGGGATTTCTTAGCCCCCAGCATTTT . . TRBJ1-5 TRBV7-9